The rows below give T cell receptor beta chains drawn from one sample of a study of siplizumab effects on memory and regulatory T cells. The protocol was immunoSEQ multiplex PCR, while the TCRdb copy is restricted to in-frame clones and leaves out a portion. The sample contains around 100,000 clones, 85% to 95% of which appear only once. The specimen was non-Treg CD4+ T cells sorted from blood. The receptor set was obtained from a human donor in good health. CDR3s include the opening cysteine and the closing phenylalanine or tryptophan.

CDR3 protein	J gene	CDR3 length	V gene
CAIRETGGDDYGYTF	TRBJ1-2	15	TRBV10-3
CSVALIAGGTYNEQFF	TRBJ2-1	16	TRBV29-1
CAWSVSGGHGASGNTIYF	TRBJ1-3	18	TRBV30
CASSPYRGQPQHF	TRBJ1-5	13	TRBV7-2
CASSPDGPAYEQYF	TRBJ2-7	14	TRBV11-3
CASSEAGGPFYGYTF	TRBJ1-2	15	TRBV6-4
CASSYSSYEQYF	TRBJ2-7	12	TRBV6-6
CASSSLNSYNEQFF	TRBJ2-1	14	TRBV7-9
CASSLQSRGQGYTF	TRBJ1-2	14	TRBV18
CASSPRVSNQPQHF	TRBJ1-5	14	TRBV2
CASSLSPQETQYF	TRBJ2-5	13	TRBV5-1
CASWDLITDTQYF	TRBJ2-3	13	TRBV19
CASSLGHGAGEQYF	TRBJ2-7	14	TRBV5-1
CASSLFAGAGEGTDTQYF	TRBJ2-3	18	TRBV5-1
CASSESYRASPLHF	TRBJ1-6	14	TRBV2
CASSFTEDTQYF	TRBJ2-3	12	TRBV11-1
CASTKGGNTGELFF	TRBJ2-2	14	TRBV6-1
CASSPGPQGDGYTEAFF	TRBJ1-1	17	TRBV9
CASSLGGRPQETQYF	TRBJ2-5	15	TRBV5-1
CASSLLGRSGGAETQYF	TRBJ2-5	17	TRBV7-3
CSVVGTPSDSGNTIYF	TRBJ1-3	16	TRBV29-1
CASSLARGGLWNTEAFF	TRBJ1-1	17	TRBV7-8
CASSPWTSGGQSSYEQYF	TRBJ2-7	18	TRBV18
CASSGRSSGVATDTQYF	TRBJ2-3	17	TRBV11-1
CASSSLRTTSKGSPLHF	TRBJ1-6	17	TRBV19
CASKWTGSYEQYF	TRBJ2-7	13	TRBV10-3
CASSSPGQGVEQYF	TRBJ2-7	14	TRBV11-1
CASSIGARNSPLHF	TRBJ1-6	14	TRBV19
CASSQSGYTF	TRBJ1-2	10	TRBV28
CASETFIISTDTQYF	TRBJ2-3	15	TRBV7-3
CASSPLPSGGLTDTQYF	TRBJ2-3	17	TRBV18
CASSHGGRAGEQYF	TRBJ2-7	14	TRBV7-9